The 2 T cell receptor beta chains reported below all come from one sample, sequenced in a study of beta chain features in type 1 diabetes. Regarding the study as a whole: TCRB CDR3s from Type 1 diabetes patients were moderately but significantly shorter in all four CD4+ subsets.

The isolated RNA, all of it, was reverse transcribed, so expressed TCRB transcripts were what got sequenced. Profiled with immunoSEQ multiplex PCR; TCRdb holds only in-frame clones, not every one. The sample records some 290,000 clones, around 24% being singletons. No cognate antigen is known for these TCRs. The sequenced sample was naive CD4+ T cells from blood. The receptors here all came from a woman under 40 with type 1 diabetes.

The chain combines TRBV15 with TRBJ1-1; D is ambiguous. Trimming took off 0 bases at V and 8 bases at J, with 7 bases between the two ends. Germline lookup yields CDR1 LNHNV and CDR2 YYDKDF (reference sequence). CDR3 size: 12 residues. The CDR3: CATSRDRREAFF. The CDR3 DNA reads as TGTGCCACCAGCAGAGATCGCAGGGAAGCTTTCTTT.

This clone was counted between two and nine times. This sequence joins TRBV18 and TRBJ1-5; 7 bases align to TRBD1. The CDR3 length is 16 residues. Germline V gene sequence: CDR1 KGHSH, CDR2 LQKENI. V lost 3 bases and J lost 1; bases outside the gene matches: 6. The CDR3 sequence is CASSPPGQASNQPQHF. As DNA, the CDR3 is TGTGCCAGCTCACCGCCCGGACAGGCGAGCAATCAGCCCCAGCATTTT.